The TCR beta chain under discussion was sequenced for a study of T cells in Graves' hyperthyroidism and ophthalmopathy. In the study overall: The blood sample was taken at first diagnosis, before treatment began.

Amplified TCR beta CDR3 regions derived from RNA transcripts. First-round RT-PCR of the TCR CDR3 relied on the HTBI primer set. In TCRdb, the multiplex PCR reads were re-called with MiXCR into one record per CDR3 protein. This sample has fewer than 550,000 distinct CDR3 sequences, with around 24% found just once. The study included ophthalmopathy patients with Clinical Activity Score at least 3, NOSPECS grade at least 4 and duration under 3 months. Used for diagnoses were clinical symptoms, serum thyroxine and TRAb, thyroid ultrasound and orbital computed tomography. This clonotype was recorded many times. The antigen remains undetermined. This CDR3 region has 14 residues. With 6 bases removed from V and 0 bases from J, the gap between germline ends came to 9 bases. Study-wide results and limits: Most thyroid clonotypes with frequency above 0.001 were detected in blood.

The sequence was collected from a woman in her thirties with Graves' ophthalmopathy. The rearrangement uses TRBV12-3 or TRBV12-4 and TRBJ1-3; TRBD1 is a possible D gene (6 bases). Sequenced material: blood. CDR3 sequence reads: CASRGTNSGNTIYF. As DNA, the CDR3 is TGTGCCAGCAGGGGGACAAACTCTGGAAACACCATATATTTT.